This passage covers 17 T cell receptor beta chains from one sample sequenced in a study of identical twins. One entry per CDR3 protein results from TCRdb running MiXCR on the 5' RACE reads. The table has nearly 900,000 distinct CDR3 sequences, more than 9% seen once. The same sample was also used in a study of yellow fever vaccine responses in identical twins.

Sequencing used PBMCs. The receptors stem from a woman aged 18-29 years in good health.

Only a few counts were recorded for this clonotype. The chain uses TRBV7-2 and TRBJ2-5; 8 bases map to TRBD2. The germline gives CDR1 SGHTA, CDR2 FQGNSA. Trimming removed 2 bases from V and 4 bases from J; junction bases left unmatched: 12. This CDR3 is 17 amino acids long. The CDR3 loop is CASSLRGPTGGRETQYF. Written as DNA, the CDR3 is TGTGCCAGCAGCTTACGGGGGCCGACGGGGGGGAGAGAGACCCAGTACTTC.

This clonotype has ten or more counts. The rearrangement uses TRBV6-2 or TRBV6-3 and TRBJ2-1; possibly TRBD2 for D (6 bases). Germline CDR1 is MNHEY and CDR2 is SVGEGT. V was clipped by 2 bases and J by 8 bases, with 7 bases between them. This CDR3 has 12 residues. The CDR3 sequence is CASSYGGYEQFF. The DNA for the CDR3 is TGTGCCAGCAGTTACGGGGGGTATGAGCAGTTCTTC.

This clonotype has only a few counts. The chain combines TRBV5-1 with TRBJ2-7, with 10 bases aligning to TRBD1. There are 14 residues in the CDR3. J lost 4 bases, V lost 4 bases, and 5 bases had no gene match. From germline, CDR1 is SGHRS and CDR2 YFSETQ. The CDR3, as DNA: TGCGCCAGCAGCCATCCGGGACAGGGGTACGAGCAGTACGTC. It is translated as CASSHPGQGYEQYV.

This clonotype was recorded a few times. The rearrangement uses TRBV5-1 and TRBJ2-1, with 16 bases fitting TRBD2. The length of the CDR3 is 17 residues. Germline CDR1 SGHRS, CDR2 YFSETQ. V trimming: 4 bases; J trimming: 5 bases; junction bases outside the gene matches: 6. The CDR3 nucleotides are TGCGCCAGCAGCCGGGGGACTAGCGGGGGGGCCCACAATGAGCAGTTCTTC. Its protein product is CASSRGTSGGAHNEQFF.

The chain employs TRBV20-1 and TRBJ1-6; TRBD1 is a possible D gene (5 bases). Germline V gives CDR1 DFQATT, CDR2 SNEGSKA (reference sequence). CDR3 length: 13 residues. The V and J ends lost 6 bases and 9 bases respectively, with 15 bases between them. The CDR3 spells CSASGTASSPLHF. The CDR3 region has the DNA TGCAGTGCCTCAGGGACCGCAAGTTCACCCCTCCACTTT.

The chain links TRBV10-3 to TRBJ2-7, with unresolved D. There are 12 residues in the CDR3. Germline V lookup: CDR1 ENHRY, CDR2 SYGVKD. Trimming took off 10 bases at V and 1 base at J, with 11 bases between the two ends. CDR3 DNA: TGTGCCACACAGACCGGATCCTACGAGCAGTACTTC. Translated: CATQTGSYEQYF.

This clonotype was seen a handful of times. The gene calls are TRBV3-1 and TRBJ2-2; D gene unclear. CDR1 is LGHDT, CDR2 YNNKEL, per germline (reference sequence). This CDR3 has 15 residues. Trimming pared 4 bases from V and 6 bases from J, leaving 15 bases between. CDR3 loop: CASSPIPQGPGELFF. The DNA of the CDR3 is TGTGCCAGCAGCCCAATCCCCCAAGGGCCCGGGGAGCTGTTTTTT.

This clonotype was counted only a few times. The CDR3 DNA reads as TGCGCCAGCTCCCCGACAGAATCTGGAAACACCATATATTTT. Translating it yields CASSPTESGNTIYF. The rearrangement links TRBV5-1 to TRBJ1-3; D is perhaps TRBD1 (5 bases). V was pared by 7 bases and J by 1 base, with 12 bases between. Per germline, CDR1 SGHRS and CDR2 YFSETQ. This CDR3 is built from 14 residues.

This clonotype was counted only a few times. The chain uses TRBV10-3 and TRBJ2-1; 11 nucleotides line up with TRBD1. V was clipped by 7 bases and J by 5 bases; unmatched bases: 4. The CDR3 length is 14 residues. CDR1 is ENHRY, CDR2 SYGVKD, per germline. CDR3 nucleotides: TGTGCCATCACCCTGGGACAGGGGGACAATGAGCAGTTCTTC. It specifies CAITLGQGDNEQFF.

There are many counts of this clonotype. DNA for the CDR3: TGTGCCAGCAGCCAAGAAGCCCGTGGCTACACCTTC. Encoded protein: CASSQEARGYTF. V gene TRBV3-1 combines with J gene TRBJ1-2; no clear D. CDR1 and CDR2 from the germline V gene are LGHDT and YNNKEL (reference sequence). The germline V and J ends were trimmed by 0 bases and 7 bases, with 6 bases remaining between them. CDR3 length equals 12 residues.

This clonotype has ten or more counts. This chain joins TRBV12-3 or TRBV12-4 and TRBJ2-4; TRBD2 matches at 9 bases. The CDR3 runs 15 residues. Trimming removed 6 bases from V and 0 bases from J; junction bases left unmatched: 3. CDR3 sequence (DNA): TGTGCCAGCAGCCCAGCGGGAGGAGCCAAAAACATTCAGTACTTC. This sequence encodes CASSPAGGAKNIQYF.

The CDR3 region is CASSTGIRNSPLHF. The CDR3 DNA reads as TGTGCCAGCAGTACCGGGATCCGAAATTCACCCCTCCACTTT. The gene calls are TRBV7-8 and TRBJ1-6; no clear D gene. CDR1 SGHVS and CDR2 FQNEAQ come from the germline V gene. The CDR3 is 14 residues long. The V gene lost 6 bases and the J gene lost 7 bases, with 13 bases spanning the gap.

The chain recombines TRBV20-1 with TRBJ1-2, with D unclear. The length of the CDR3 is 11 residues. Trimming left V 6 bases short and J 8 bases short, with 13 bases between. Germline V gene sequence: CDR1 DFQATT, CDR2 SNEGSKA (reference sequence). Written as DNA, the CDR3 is TGCAGTGCCTCAGTGACGGGAGGCTACACCTTC. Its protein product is CSASVTGGYTF.

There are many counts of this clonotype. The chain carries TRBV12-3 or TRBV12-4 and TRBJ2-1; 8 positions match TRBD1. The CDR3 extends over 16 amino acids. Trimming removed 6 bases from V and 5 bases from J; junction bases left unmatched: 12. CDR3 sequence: CASSPVGQGAHNEQFF. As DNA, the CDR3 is TGTGCCAGCAGCCCGGTAGGGCAGGGGGCCCACAATGAGCAGTTCTTC.

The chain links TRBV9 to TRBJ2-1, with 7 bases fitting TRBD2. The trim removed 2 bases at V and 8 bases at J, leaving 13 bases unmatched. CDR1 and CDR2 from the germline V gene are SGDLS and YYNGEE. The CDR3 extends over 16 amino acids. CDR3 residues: CASSVATSVLGDEQFF. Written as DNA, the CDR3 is TGTGCCAGCAGCGTCGCTACTAGCGTACTTGGGGATGAGCAGTTCTTC.

CDR3 residues: CASSIGGGGTEAFF. The CDR3 bases are TGTGCCAGTAGTATAGGTGGGGGTGGGACTGAAGCTTTCTTT. V usage is TRBV19 and J usage is TRBJ1-1; possible D gene TRBD1, 5 bases. V gave up 1 base and J gave up 5 bases, with 11 bases separating them. CDR3 length equals 14 residues. CDR1 LNHDA and CDR2 SQIVND come from the germline V gene (reference sequence).

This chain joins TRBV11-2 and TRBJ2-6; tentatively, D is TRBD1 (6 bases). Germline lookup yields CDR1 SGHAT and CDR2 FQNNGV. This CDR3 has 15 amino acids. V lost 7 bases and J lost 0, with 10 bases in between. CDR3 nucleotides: TGTGCCAGCAAAACAGGGAACTCTGGGGCCAACGTCCTGACTTTC. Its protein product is CASKTGNSGANVLTF.